These T cell receptor beta chains were read from a single sample in a study of T cell changes during pregnancy in multiple sclerosis. Sequenced by immunoSEQ multiplex PCR; TCRdb stores in-frame clones only, minus some. The sample shows around 60,000 clones, 93% of them seen only once. Sequenced here: peripheral blood, sampled after pregnancy. The receptors stem from a female donor with multiple sclerosis, enrolled in a pregnancy study. The CDR3 runs from the conserved cysteine through the conserved F or W. The D gene is left open where the match is weak. Rows give clone size only sometimes, using once, few, many, or a class for an expanded clone.

CDR3 DNA,CDR3 protein,D gene,V gene,clone size,CDR3 length,J gene
TGTGCCACCAGCAGGGACAGGGGTACTAATGAAAAACTGTTTTTT,CATSRDRGTNEKLFF,TRBD1,TRBV15,NA,15,TRBJ1-4
TGTGCCAGCAGTGGACAGACAGGGTATAGCAATCAGCCCCAGCATTTT,CASSGQTGYSNQPQHF,TRBD1,TRBV6-1,NA,16,TRBJ1-5
TGTGCCAGCAGCGTAACAGGAGACTCTGGAAACACCATATATTTT,CASSVTGDSGNTIYF,NA,TRBV9,once,15,TRBJ1-3
TGTGCCAGCTCAAGGGTTAGGGGACAGGCCACCCACGAGCAGTACTTC,CASSRVRGQATHEQYF,TRBD1,TRBV6-6,NA,16,TRBJ2-7
TGTGCCAGCAGCTTGGCCTCAGACTATGGCTACACCTTC,CASSLASDYGYTF,NA,TRBV5-6,once,13,TRBJ1-2
TGTGCCAGCACCTCGGGAACCGAAGCTTTCTTT,CASTSGTEAFF,NA,TRBV7-9,NA,11,TRBJ1-1
TGTGCCAGCAGCTTAGCGGCCAGAAACACTGAAGCTTTCTTT,CASSLAARNTEAFF,NA,TRBV7-2,NA,14,TRBJ1-1
TGTGCCAGCAGCTTAGTTCAACTAGCGGGCGAGCAGTTCTTC,CASSLVQLAGEQFF,TRBD2,TRBV7-9,once,14,TRBJ2-1
TGCGCCAGCAGCCATGGAACAGACGTCTACGAGCAGTACTTC,CASSHGTDVYEQYF,NA,TRBV4-3,NA,14,TRBJ2-7
TGTGCCAGCAGTGAGGGCTATGGCTACACCTTC,CASSEGYGYTF,NA,TRBV14,NA,11,TRBJ1-2
TGTGCCAGCAGCCAAGGGTCAGGGACAGCTCTTAAATCTGGAAACACCATATATTTT,CASSQGSGTALKSGNTIYF,TRBD1,TRBV14,NA,19,TRBJ1-3
TGTGCCAGCAGTTACGGGACAGGGGGAAACACTGAAGCTTTCTTT,CASSYGTGGNTEAFF,TRBD1,TRBV6-6,NA,15,TRBJ1-1
TGTGCCAGCAGACTCGGGACTAGCAAGAGGGGGACAGATACGCAGTATTTT,CASRLGTSKRGTDTQYF,TRBD2,TRBV2,once,17,TRBJ2-3
TGTGCCAGCAGTTCGGGGGGGCGCAAAGCTTTCTTT,CASSSGGRKAFF,NA,TRBV27,few,12,TRBJ1-1
TGTGCCAGCAGCTTAAGGGACAGCCACGAGCAGTACTTC,CASSLRDSHEQYF,TRBD1,TRBV11-3,NA,13,TRBJ2-7
TGTGCCAGTAGTATAGTAGTGGACAGCTCCTACGAGCAGTACTTC,CASSIVVDSSYEQYF,NA,TRBV19,NA,15,TRBJ2-7
TGTGCCAGCAGTTTGATGAGGGAGAACACTGAAGCTTTCTTT,CASSLMRENTEAFF,NA,TRBV28,NA,14,TRBJ1-1
TGTGCCAGCCTCAGGGGGGTCCAAGAGACCCAGTACTTC,CASLRGVQETQYF,NA,TRBV7-2,NA,13,TRBJ2-5
TGTGCCACACGACAGGGGGCCGAGACCCAGTACTTC,CATRQGAETQYF,TRBD1,TRBV2,NA,12,TRBJ2-5
TGTGCCAGCTCACCAAACAGGGTTGGGGAGCAGTACTTC,CASSPNRVGEQYF,NA,TRBV18,NA,13,TRBJ2-5
TGTGCCAGCAGTGAAGGGACACGTACAACCCACGAGCAGTACTTC,CASSEGTRTTHEQYF,NA,TRBV6-1,NA,15,TRBJ2-7
TGTGCCAGCAGTGATGGACGGGAGAAGAACGAGCAGTACTTC,CASSDGREKNEQYF,NA,TRBV6-1,NA,14,TRBJ2-7
TGCAGCGTTGACGGGACAGGGGGCGTTGAAGCTTTCTTT,CSVDGTGGVEAFF,TRBD1,TRBV29-1,NA,13,TRBJ1-1
TGTGCCAGCAGGAGGAATAGCAATCAGCCCCAGCATTTT,CASRRNSNQPQHF,NA,TRBV27,NA,13,TRBJ1-5
TGTGCCAGCTCCCCCGCAACTAGCACAGATACGCAGTATTTT,CASSPATSTDTQYF,NA,TRBV6-1,NA,14,TRBJ2-3
TGCGCCAGCAGCCAGGAAGCGGGAGGGCCCTACGAGCAGTACTTC,CASSQEAGGPYEQYF,TRBD2,TRBV4-3,NA,15,TRBJ2-7
TGTGCCAGCAGGCGAAAGGGACAGGGCTCTGGAAACACCATATATTTT,CASRRKGQGSGNTIYF,TRBD1,TRBV27,NA,16,TRBJ1-3
TGTGCCAGCAGCCAATTACGGACAGGGGGCAATACGCAGTATTTT,CASSQLRTGGNTQYF,TRBD1,TRBV4-2,NA,15,TRBJ2-3
TGTGCCAGCAGCTTAGGCGGGATCAATGAGCAGTTCTTC,CASSLGGINEQFF,NA,TRBV5-5,NA,13,TRBJ2-1
TGTGCCAGCAGCTGGACAGGATCCTACGAGCAGTACTTC,CASSWTGSYEQYF,TRBD1,TRBV7-2,NA,13,TRBJ2-7
TGTGCCAGCAGACAGGGTTGGGATCAGCCCCAGCATTTT,CASRQGWDQPQHF,NA,TRBV6-5,NA,13,TRBJ1-5
TGTGCCAGCAGAAGCCTAGCGGGAGCATACAATGAGCAGTTCTTC,CASRSLAGAYNEQFF,TRBD2,TRBV14,NA,15,TRBJ2-1
TGTGCCAGTAACCCCCCGGGACAGGCTGACTATGGCTACACCTTC,CASNPPGQADYGYTF,TRBD1,TRBV19,NA,15,TRBJ1-2
TGTGCCAGCAGCTCTACCGGGACAGGGGGATCTGAGCAGTACTTC,CASSSTGTGGSEQYF,TRBD1,TRBV5-5,NA,15,TRBJ2-7
TGTGCCATCAGTGGTAGCGGGACTTCCTACAATGAGCAGTTCTTC,CAISGSGTSYNEQFF,TRBD2,TRBV10-3,NA,15,TRBJ2-1
TGTGCCATTTGGGACAGGGGGAACTACGAGCAGTACTTC,CAIWDRGNYEQYF,TRBD1,TRBV10-3,NA,13,TRBJ2-7
TGTGCCAGCAGCCTCCAAGGAGAGGCTTATGGCTACACCTTC,CASSLQGEAYGYTF,NA,TRBV7-6,NA,14,TRBJ1-2
TGTGCCAGCAGCCACGGCGGGGGAGGAGAGACCCAGTACTTC,CASSHGGGGETQYF,TRBD2,TRBV27,NA,14,TRBJ2-5
TGTGCCAGCAGTTTACAACCAGGGGTGCGGGAAAAACTGTTTTTT,CASSLQPGVREKLFF,NA,TRBV27,NA,15,TRBJ1-4